The present entry profiles one T cell receptor beta chain with its context. Its antigen has not been determined. Base qualities are missing; no much larger clone stands one base away. The CDR3 regions of human TCRbeta chains were subjected to immunosequencing. The paper's processing steps were these. Repertoire TCRs were matched against a reference library of SARS-CoV-2-specific TCRs generated with the MIRA antigen-specificity platform. Breadth meant the fraction of unique TCRs that were SARS-CoV-2-associated, whereas depth meant the fraction of total T cells that were SARS-CoV-2-associated. Using the MIRA data, each spike-specific TCR was mapped to the spike region that the TCR reacts to and placed in a CD4 or CD8 class. Log10-transformed breadth and depth values were compared by one-way ANOVA with Sidak's multiple comparisons tests. In its TCRdb copy, this immuneACCESS table keeps in-frame sequences only and misses some clones. Where compared with another copy, unresolved V genes explain less than half of these, and the others have no known cause. V and J calls and clone size come straight from that table; D and trimming were deduced from the DNA. The sample table contains some 91,000 clones; only one count was recorded for about nine tenths of them. Of the sample, less than 2.5% is held by the ten largest clones.

The sample belongs to a study of T cell responses to AZD1222 COVID-19 vaccine (dated by TCRdb to about 2021). In terms of the full investigation: AZD1222 recipients whose second dose came at about 4 weeks and those whose second dose came at about 12 weeks were combined into one group, since spike-specific TCR depth and breadth did not differ between the two schedules. A total of about 230 trial participants underwent TCR sequencing, of whom 207 received two doses of AZD1222 and approximately 25 received two doses of the MenACWY control vaccine. Trial participants were enrolled into age subgroups of 18-55, 56-69 and 70-plus years, which contained about 150, 28 and 57 TCR-sequenced participants, respectively.

What this sample's time point label stands for: baseline before first vaccination. Vaccinee samples came from UK trials COV001 and COV002, including a single-blind randomized controlled phase 2/3 trial of AZD1222 (ChAdOx1 nCoV-19) in healthy adults. For TCRbeta chain sequencing, PBMC samples were collected from trial participants at day 0 and at day 28 after the second dose. CDR1 is given as MRHNA and CDR2 as SNTAGT, both from the germline V gene. The junction shows trimming of 2 bases on V and 9 bases on J, and the gene matches do not reach 12 bases of it. Inclusive of the bounding cysteine and phenylalanine, the CDR3 is 16 residues long. Only the CDR3 DNA is retained, 48 bases long and in frame from the first base. Beyond this particular receptor, the publication reports: The 56-69-year group was small, and its depth increase did not reach significance, likely because of low power. Conclusions about previously exposed vaccinees were limited because only a handful of AZD1222 recipients were SARS-CoV-2 seropositive at baseline. Epitopes outside the regions mutated in the B.1.351 and B.1.1.7 variants were reportedly recognized by nearly half of the unique spike-specific TCRs. Because no day 14 peak-response samples were available, repertoires were characterized only after the peak T cell response. Spike-specific TCR breadth and depth rose significantly after two AZD1222 doses compared with day 0 and with MenACWY recipients. The vaccine-associated CD4 TCRs covered the entire spike protein, and the dominant responses fell in regions 160-218 and 743-854. Most participants were white British and females outnumbered males, and the authors suggested that clonal diversity may have been underestimated.

Material: peripheral blood, obtained on day 0 of AZD1222 vaccination. The TCR sequence derives from an adult in good health. This chain is built from TRBV6-4 and TRBJ2-1; the central 8 bases match TRBD1. The DNA sequence reads TGTGCCAGCAGTGACGAGACAGGGGCGCACAGGGGTGAGCAGTTCTTC. The encoded protein is CASSDETGAHRGEQFF.